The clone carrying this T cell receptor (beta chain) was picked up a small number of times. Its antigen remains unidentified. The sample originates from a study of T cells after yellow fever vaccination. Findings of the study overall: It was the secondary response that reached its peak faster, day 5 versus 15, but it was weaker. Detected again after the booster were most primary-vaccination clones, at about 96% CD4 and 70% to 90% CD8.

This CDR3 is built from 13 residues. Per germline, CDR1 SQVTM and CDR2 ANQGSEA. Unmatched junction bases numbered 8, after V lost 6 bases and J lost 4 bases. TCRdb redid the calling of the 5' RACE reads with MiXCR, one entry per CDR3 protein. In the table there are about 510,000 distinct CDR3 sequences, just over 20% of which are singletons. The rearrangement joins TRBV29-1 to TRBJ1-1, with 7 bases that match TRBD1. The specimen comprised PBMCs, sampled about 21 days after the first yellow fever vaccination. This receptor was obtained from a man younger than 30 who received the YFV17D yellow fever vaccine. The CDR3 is CSVHRGGGTEAFF. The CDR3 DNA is TGCAGCGTCCACAGGGGAGGGGGCACTGAAGCTTTCTTT.